The 18 T cell receptor beta chains presented below share a single source sample, sequenced in a study of neurological immune-mediated disorders (dated by TCRdb to the late 2010s). Library prep was done by 5' RACE. TCRdb lists the instrument as Illumina HiSeq 2500. The raw public reads went through TCRdb reprocessing: fastp at Q25, MiXCR clone calling, in-frame beta chains kept. Duplicate CDR3 protein sequences are folded into a single record with the most common DNA and genes. This sample is represented by tens of thousands of distinct CDR3 sequences; about 9.3% of them were singletons. The ten largest make up 20% to 25% of the sample. The sequencing input was PBMCs. The receptors were sampled from a woman aged 35 to 49 with HTLV-1-associated myelopathy (HAM/TSP).

The sample holds many counts of this clonotype. The chain employs TRBV29-1 and TRBJ2-3; TRBD1 or TRBD2 may be the D gene (5 bases each). Trimming took off 1 base at V and 3 bases at J, with 8 bases between the two ends. CDR1 SQVTM and CDR2 ANQGSEA come from the germline V gene. There are 13 residues in the CDR3. The CDR3 DNA sequence: TGCAGCGTTGAAGGTGGGGGAACAGATACGCAGTATTTT. Its translation is CSVEGGGTDTQYF.

This clonotype appeared many times. CDR3 nucleotides: TGTGCTAGTGGTTCTTCGGGACAGGGGTACATCGGGGAGCTGTTTTTT. Its translation: CASGSSGQGYIGELFF. The rearrangement uses TRBV12-5 and TRBJ2-2, with 10 bases lining up with TRBD1. This CDR3 is 16 amino acids long. Losses at the gene ends were 4 bases for V and 7 bases for J; bases not matched to a gene: 9. Per germline, CDR1 LGHNT and CDR2 FRNRAP.

At least ten counts were recorded for this clonotype. The chain employs TRBV15 and TRBJ2-3, with D perhaps TRBD1 (6 bases). The CDR3 is made up of 16 amino acids. V dropped 0 bases and J dropped 0 bases, with 10 bases sitting between them. Germline loops: CDR1 LNHNV, CDR2 YYDKDF (reference sequence). The CDR3 loop reads CATSRDGQFSTDTQYF. In nucleotides, the CDR3 is TGTGCCACCAGCAGAGACGGACAGTTCAGCACAGATACGCAGTATTTT.

The V gene is TRBV5-1, the J gene TRBJ2-7; possible D gene TRBD1, 5 bases. This CDR3 is 20 amino acids long. Deletions cut 6 bases from V and 4 bases from J, with 35 bases between. Germline CDR1 is SGHRS and CDR2 is YFSETQ. The CDR3 coding sequence is TGCGCCAGCACCTCGGATGTAGGGGCGCCTATTAGAGTCCCGAGTTACGAGCAGTACTTC. Protein product: CASTSDVGAPIRVPSYEQYF.

At least ten counts were recorded for this clonotype. The rearrangement uses TRBV20-1 and TRBJ2-3; D gene uncertain. This CDR3 has 14 residues. V shed 0 bases and J shed 4 bases, with 11 bases lying between them. Germline CDR1 and CDR2: DFQATT and SNEGSKA (reference sequence). CDR3 nucleotides: TGCAGTGCTAGAGATAGGAGAATATCAGATACGCAGTATTTT. Protein sequence: CSARDRRISDTQYF.

In this sample, this clonotype turned up many times. V and J are TRBV10-3 and TRBJ2-7; unclear D gene. The CDR3 loop spans 14 amino acids. Germline V gives CDR1 ENHRY, CDR2 SYGVKD. V shed 0 bases and J shed 7 bases, with 13 bases lying between them. The CDR3 coding sequence is TGTGCCATCAGTGAGTCCCAGGATCCTAGGGAGCAGTACTTC. Residues: CAISESQDPREQYF.

This clonotype came up many times. J is TRBJ2-7 and V is TRBV7-8; D not certain. Trimming took 4 bases from V and 1 from J, leaving 14 bases between them. Germline lookup yields CDR1 SGHVS and CDR2 FQNEAQ. The CDR3 length is 15 residues. CDR3 in DNA: TGTGCCAGCAGCTCCTCCCGGTTGTGGTCCTACGAGCAGTACTTC. Amino acid sequence: CASSSSRLWSYEQYF. The entire variable domain, with the rest obtained from reference TRBV7-8 and TRBJ2-7, is as follows: GAGVSQSPRYKVAKRGQDVALRCDPISGHVSLFWYQQALGQGPEFLTYFQNEAQLDKSGLPSDRFFAERPEGSVSTLKIQRTQQEDSAVYLCASSSSRLWSYEQYFGPGTRLTVT.

This clonotype was counted many times. The chain recombines TRBV19 with TRBJ2-1; 8 nucleotides line up with TRBD2. The CDR3 covers 16 residues. Trimming at V came to 6 bases and at J to 1 base, leaving 8 bases not matched to a gene. Germline CDR1 LNHDA, CDR2 SQIVND (reference sequence). The CDR3, as DNA: TGTGCCAGTAGAGAGCGGGGGCATCTTTCCTACAATGAGCAGTTCTTC. This encodes CASRERGHLSYNEQFF.

The CDR3 loop reads CASSPAGEETQYF. The DNA of the CDR3 is TGTGCCAGCAGCCCGGCCGGTGAAGAGACCCAGTACTTC. This rearrangement joins TRBV7-2 to TRBJ2-5; no firm D call. With 5 bases removed from V and 3 bases from J, the gap between germline ends came to 10 bases. CDR3 length: 13 residues. Looked up from germline, CDR1 is SGHTA and CDR2 is FQGNSA.

This rearrangement joins TRBV7-2 to TRBJ2-5, with a weak D call TRBD1 (5 bases). The CDR3 length is 11 residues. Germline CDR1 reads SGHTA; CDR2 reads FQGNSA. The ends were cut back, 3 bases at V and 9 bases at J, with 8 bases in the middle. CDR3 coding DNA: TGTGCCAGCAGCTTTCTGGGGCCCCAGTACTTC. Protein sequence: CASSFLGPQYF.

In this sample, this clonotype turned up many times. This sequence joins TRBV9 and TRBJ1-6; D gene unclear. Between the trimmed V and J ends, which lost 3 bases and 15 bases, there was a span of 13 bases. The CDR3 runs to 12 residues. CDR1 is SGDLS, CDR2 YYNGEE, per germline. In nucleotides, the CDR3 is TGTGCCAGCAGCGCTTTGGCTGGGAGCCTCCACTTT. Protein: CASSALAGSLHF.

In its sample, this clonotype was seen many times. The J gene is TRBJ2-3, the V gene TRBV28, with TRBD2 matching over 12 bases. The CDR3 spans 16 residues. The J segment lost 3 bases and the V segment lost 3 bases, leaving 4 bases of the junction unmatched. Germline CDR1 is MDHEN and CDR2 is SYDVKM. DNA of the CDR3: TGTGCCAGCAGTTTCCCTAGCGGGGGGGCGACAGATACGCAGTATTTT. This sequence encodes CASSFPSGGATDTQYF.

The chain uses TRBV5-1 and TRBJ2-3; 7 nucleotides line up with TRBD1. The CDR3 has 14 amino acids. The germline CDR1 and CDR2 sequences are SGHRS and YFSETQ. V shed 0 bases, J shed 3 bases, and the junction held 1 base outside the gene matches. The CDR3 coding sequence is TGCGCCAGCAGCTTGGGGGGACAGACAGATACGCAGTATTTT. This encodes CASSLGGQTDTQYF.

This clonotype was found many times. This chain joins TRBV12-3 or TRBV12-4 and TRBJ1-5; no reliable D call. With 4 bases removed from V and 2 bases from J, the gap between germline ends came to 6 bases. This CDR3 has 13 residues. The CDR3 protein is CASSSRGNQPQHF. CDR3 bases: TGTGCCAGCAGTTCACGGGGCAATCAGCCCCAGCATTTT.

This clonotype showed up many times. V gene TRBV20-1 combines with J gene TRBJ1-5, with no clear D. The germline V and J ends were trimmed by 4 bases and 3 bases, with 13 bases remaining between them. CDR1 is DFQATT and CDR2 is SNEGSKA in the germline V gene (reference sequence). The CDR3 spans 14 residues. The CDR3 region is CSAIDPVVNQPQHF. CDR3 bases: TGCAGTGCTATCGACCCAGTAGTCAATCAGCCCCAGCATTTT.

This clonotype has ten or more counts. In DNA, the CDR3 is TGCGCCAGCAGCTTATCAGGGGCTGATAATCAGCCCCAGCATTTT. Protein product: CASSLSGADNQPQHF. This sequence joins TRBV5-1 and TRBJ1-5; tentative D call: TRBD1 (6 bases). Trimming shortened V by 2 bases and J by 4 bases, and 13 bases separated the two germline ends. The CDR3 totals 15 residues. Germline V lookup: CDR1 SGHRS, CDR2 YFSETQ.

This clonotype has a count of ten or more. The J gene is TRBJ2-3, the V gene TRBV10-3; no firm D call. Between the trimmed V and J ends, which lost 2 bases and 5 bases, there was a span of 2 bases. Germline V gene lookup returns CDR1 ENHRY and CDR2 SYGVKD. The CDR3 consists of 11 residues. This CDR3 reads CAISEGDTQYF. The CDR3 DNA is TGTGCCATCAGTGAGGGAGATACGCAGTATTTT.

This clonotype was seen ten or more times. The chain has TRBV20-1 and TRBJ2-3, with 13 nucleotides matching TRBD2. The CDR3 is 15 residues long. V shed 5 bases and J 4 bases; nucleotides not matched to a gene: 6. Germline-derived CDR1 and CDR2 are DFQATT and SNEGSKA (reference sequence). In DNA form, the CDR3 reads TGCAGTGCTCGCCGGGGACTAGCGGGGTCAGATACGCAGTATTTT. Encoded protein: CSARRGLAGSDTQYF.